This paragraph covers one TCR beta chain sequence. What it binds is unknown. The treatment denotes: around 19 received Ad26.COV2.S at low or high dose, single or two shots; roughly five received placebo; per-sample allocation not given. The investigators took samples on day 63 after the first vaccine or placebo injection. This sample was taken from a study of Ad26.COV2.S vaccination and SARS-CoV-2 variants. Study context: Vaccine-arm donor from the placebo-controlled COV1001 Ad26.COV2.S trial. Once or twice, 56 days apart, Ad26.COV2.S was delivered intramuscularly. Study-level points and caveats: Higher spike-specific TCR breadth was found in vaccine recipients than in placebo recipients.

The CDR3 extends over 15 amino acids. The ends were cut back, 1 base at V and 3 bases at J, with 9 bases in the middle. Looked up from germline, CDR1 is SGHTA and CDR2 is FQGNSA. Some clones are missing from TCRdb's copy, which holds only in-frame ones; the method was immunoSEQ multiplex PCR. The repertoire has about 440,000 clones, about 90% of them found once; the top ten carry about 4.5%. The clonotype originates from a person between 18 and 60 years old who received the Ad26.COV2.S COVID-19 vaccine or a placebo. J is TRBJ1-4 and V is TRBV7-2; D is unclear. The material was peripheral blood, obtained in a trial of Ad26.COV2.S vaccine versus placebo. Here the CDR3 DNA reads TGTGCCAGCAGCTTAGTGAAGACCTCTAATGAAAAACTGTTTTTT. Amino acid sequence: CASSLVKTSNEKLFF.